This TCR beta chain originates from a study of shared clonotypes between healthy human individuals. Study-wide points: Read depth was anticipated to influence clonotype sharing among donors.

Per sorted-subset replicate PCR, input was 200 to 250 ng DNA, representing roughly 30,000 T cell genomes. Authors' analysis steps: ImmunoSEQ output lacked quality scores and full-length reads, limiting matched filtering. Generated by immunoSEQ multiplex PCR, the TCRdb table keeps only in-frame clones and is missing some. That table is the source of V, J and clone size, and D and trimming were worked out from the DNA. The sample records under 2.5 million clones, around 90% being singletons. Regarding this clone: Its cognate antigen is unknown.

The CDR3 is 13 amino acids. Germline lookup yields CDR1 SGHTA and CDR2 FQGNSA. Trimming at V came to 5 bases and at J to 10 bases, leaving 5 bases not matched to a gene. J is TRBJ1-6 and V is TRBV7-2, with 7 bases that match TRBD1. This clonotype originated in a man between 18 and 35 years old in good health. Some clones in this sample may be carry-over from other donors' samples. The sequenced material came from naive CD4+ T cells from PBMCs. Subset given: CD45RA+ positively selected. The CDR3 loop reads CASSRQGQSPLHF. The DNA for the CDR3 is TGTGCCAGCAGCCGACAGGGACAGTCACCCCTCCACTTT.